A selection of T cell receptor beta chains follows, all from one sample in a study of beta chain features in type 1 diabetes. Only in-frame clones appear in the TCRdb table, and some are missing; sequencing was by immunoSEQ multiplex PCR. The sample includes approximately 730,000 clones, roughly 12% of them seen just once. Material: naive CD4+ T cells from blood. The receptors stem from a man aged 18-30 years with type 1 diabetes. Each CDR3 is given with its conserved first and last residue. The order of the fields is J gene, clone size, V gene, D gene, CDR3 DNA, CDR3 protein. A D gene is named only where the DNA matches it firmly. The listing skips clone size in some rows; elsewhere it reads once, few, many or a size class.

TRBJ1-2 NA TRBV28 TRBD1 TGTGCCAGCAAAGAGGGGGCTGGTGTAGATGGCTATGGCTACACCTTC CASKEGAGVDGYGYTF
TRBJ2-7 NA TRBV20-1 NA TGCAGTGCTAGCATTGGCGGGTCCAGGTACTTC CSASIGGSRYF
TRBJ1-5 NA TRBV4-2 NA TGTGCCAGCAGCCAAGGTTTTCAGGGGAGGCTGCAGCCCCAGCATTTT CASSQGFQGRLQPQHF
TRBJ2-1 few TRBV9 NA TGTGCCAGCAGCCCCCAAGGCTCCTACAATGAGCAGTTCTTC CASSPQGSYNEQFF
TRBJ1-4 few TRBV9 NA TGTGCCAGCAGCACAACACCCGGGGCAAATGAAAAACTGTTTTTT CASSTTPGANEKLFF
TRBJ1-5 few TRBV27 NA TGTGCCAGCAGCCGGGTCCAAGGTGGGAGGTATCAGCCCCAGCATTTT CASSRVQGGRYQPQHF
TRBJ2-7 NA TRBV4-1 NA TGCGCCAGCAGCCAGTTCGTCGGCTCGGACGAGCAGTACTTC CASSQFVGSDEQYF
TRBJ1-2 few TRBV4-2 NA TGTGCCAGCAGCCAACCACCCCAAGCTAACTATGGCTACACCTTC CASSQPPQANYGYTF
TRBJ1-1 NA TRBV2 NA TGTGCCAGCAGTTCCACAGTGAACACTGAAGCTTTCTTT CASSSTVNTEAFF
TRBJ2-2 NA TRBV29-1 NA TGCAGCGTTGCCGCGGTTACGAACACCGGGGAGCTGTTTTTT CSVAAVTNTGELFF
TRBJ1-2 few TRBV7-2 NA TGTGCCAGCAGCTTAGTGGAGACGGCTCCCTATGGCTACACCTTC CASSLVETAPYGYTF
TRBJ1-2 few TRBV28 NA TGTGCCAGCAGACGAGGACAAGAGTATGGCTACACCTTC CASRRGQEYGYTF
TRBJ1-4 many TRBV30 NA TGTGCCTGGAGTGTCCGGGGACACGGGAATGAAAAACTGTTTTTT CAWSVRGHGNEKLFF
TRBJ2-3 NA TRBV25-1 NA TGTGCCAGCAGTGAGGCCAGGGGGGGTAGCACAGATACGCAGTATTTT CASSEARGGSTDTQYF
TRBJ1-2 NA TRBV7-2 TRBD1 TGTGCCAGCAGCCCCGGACAGGGCCGAGGCTACACCTTC CASSPGQGRGYTF
TRBJ2-7 few TRBV27 NA TGTGCCAGCAGTCCACAGGGACCCAACTTTGGCGAGCAGTACTTC CASSPQGPNFGEQYF